Each of the 23 T cell receptor beta chains below was sequenced from the same sample in a study of control samples from healthy donors and cancer patients. This table comes from immunoSEQ multiplex PCR, and its TCRdb copy is limited to in-frame clones, with some not included. The sample includes around 100,000 clones, roughly 88% of them seen just once. Specimen: blood. The source is a man under 40 in good health.

The rearrangement links TRBV29-1 to TRBJ1-1; D is ambiguous. The CDR3 extends over 13 amino acids. Germline CDR1 SQVTM, CDR2 ANQGSEA. With 3 bases removed from V and 0 bases from J, the gap between germline ends came to 8 bases. The CDR3 DNA follows: TGCAGCGTTGAGGTATGGGTGAACACTGAAGCTTTCTTT. Protein product: CSVEVWVNTEAFF.

This rearrangement joins TRBV5-4 to TRBJ2-7; 12 bases align to TRBD2. Losses at the gene ends were 5 bases for V and 4 bases for J; bases not matched to a gene: 4. The CDR3 spans 14 residues. Looked up from germline, CDR1 is SGHNT and CDR2 is YYREEE (reference sequence). CDR3 sequence: CASSHTSGGYEQYF. The CDR3 coding sequence is TGTGCCAGCAGTCATACTAGCGGGGGGTACGAGCAGTACTTC.

This clone came up a few times. The V gene is TRBV3-1 (or the pseudogene TRBV3-2), the J gene TRBJ1-6, with TRBD1 matching 7 bases. The V gene end was trimmed by 4 bases and the J gene end by 8 bases; junction bases not matched to a gene: 5. Germline CDR1 is LGHDT and CDR2 is YNNKEL (reference sequence). The CDR3 is 14 amino acids. For the CDR3, the DNA is TGTGCCAGCAGCCCGCGGGACAGTTATTCACCCCTCCACTTT. Its translation: CASSPRDSYSPLHF.

The chain is built from TRBV5-6 and TRBJ1-2; 7 bases match TRBD1. Germline V gives CDR1 SGHDT, CDR2 YYEEEE. V was pared by 5 bases and J by 5 bases, with 6 bases of the junction left unmatched. The length of the CDR3 is 13 residues. CDR3 nucleotides: TGTGCCAGCAGTCGGGACAGAAGATATGGCTACACCTTC. Amino acid sequence: CASSRDRRYGYTF. The whole variable domain, filled in from reference TRBV5-6 and TRBJ1-2, reads DAGVTQSPTHLIKTRGQQVTLRCSPKSGHDTVSWYQQALGQGPQFIFQYYEEEERQRGNFPDRFSGHQFPNYSSELNVNALLLGDSALYLCASSRDRRYGYTFGSGTRLTVV.

The chain combines TRBV6-2 or TRBV6-3 with TRBJ2-7, with a possible D match to TRBD2 (6 bases). The CDR3 is made up of 13 amino acids. Between the trimmed V and J ends, which lost 5 bases and 6 bases, there was a span of 14 bases. Germline V gives CDR1 MNHEY, CDR2 SVGEGT. CDR3 DNA sequence: TGTGCCAGCAGTCTCGGGACTTCCCTCGAGCAGTACTTC. Protein product: CASSLGTSLEQYF.

This clone was counted only a few times. This chain joins TRBV6-2 or TRBV6-3 and TRBJ2-7, with unresolved D. Germline CDR1 is MNHEY and CDR2 is SVGEGT. V was clipped by 6 bases and J by 5 bases, with 11 bases between them. This CDR3 comprises 12 residues. Here the CDR3 DNA reads TGTGCCAGCAGCCTATATCGAAACGAGCAGTACTTC. Amino acids: CASSLYRNEQYF.

This clone has a single count. Other DNA sequences in the same sample also yield this CDR3. V is TRBV5-1 and J is TRBJ2-7; TRBD1 agrees at 9 bases. CDR3 size: 14 residues. V lost 0 bases to trimming and J lost 4 bases; unmatched junction nucleotides: 2. Germline V gene lookup returns CDR1 SGHRS and CDR2 YFSETQ. The CDR3 DNA reads TGCGCCAGCAGCTTGGCGGGACAGGGTTACGAGCAGTACTTC. This codes for CASSLAGQGYEQYF.

The chain carries TRBV2 and TRBJ2-2; D is ambiguous. Germline lookup yields CDR1 SNHLY and CDR2 FYNNEI. V lost 2 bases, J lost 1 base, and 5 bases lay in between. This CDR3 is 14 amino acids long. CDR3 DNA sequence: TGTGCCAGCAGTGAATCAGGGAACACCGGGGAGCTGTTTTTT. Its protein is CASSESGNTGELFF.

The rearrangement uses TRBV3-1 (or the pseudogene TRBV3-2) and TRBJ1-3, with D possibly being TRBD1 (5 bases). V lost 4 bases, J lost 0 bases, and 19 bases lay in between. Germline V gene lookup returns CDR1 LGHDT and CDR2 YNNKEL (reference sequence). The CDR3 sequence is 18 residues long. CDR3 region: CASSPLGGLPSSGNTIYF. CDR3 in DNA: TGTGCCAGCAGCCCCTTGGGGGGACTGCCGAGCTCTGGAAACACCATATATTTT.

J is TRBJ2-2 and V is TRBV14; D uncertain. CDR3 length equals 15 residues. Germline-derived CDR1 and CDR2 are SGHDN and FVKESK. V was cut by 0 bases and J by 2 bases, with 7 bases left in between. CDR3 in DNA: TGTGCCAGCAGCCAAGATCCCAGAAACACCGGGGAGCTGTTTTTT. It codes for CASSQDPRNTGELFF.

The chain links TRBV18 to TRBJ2-1; D is ambiguous. Trimming left V 1 base short and J 0 bases short, with 7 bases between. The CDR3 runs to 15 residues. CDR1 and CDR2 from the germline V gene are KGHSH and LQKENI. The CDR3 DNA sequence: TGTGCCAGCTCACCACAACAAGGCTCCTACAATGAGCAGTTCTTC. Translating it yields CASSPQQGSYNEQFF.

V and J are TRBV7-9 and TRBJ2-1; no reliable D call. V was shortened by 4 bases and J by 2 bases, with 15 bases between the two germline ends. Germline V CDR1 and CDR2: SEHNR, FQNEAQ (reference sequence). CDR3 length: 16 amino acids. In nucleotides, the CDR3 is TGTGCCAGCAGCTCCCCGGGCAGTGACCCCTACAATGAGCAGTTCTTC. Protein product: CASSSPGSDPYNEQFF.

The chain employs TRBV3-1 (or the pseudogene TRBV3-2) and TRBJ1-1; the D gene is possibly TRBD1 (5 bases). Trimming shortened V by 4 bases and J by 2 bases, and 11 bases separated the two germline ends. Germline assignment: CDR1 LGHDT and CDR2 YNNKEL (reference sequence). CDR3 length: 14 amino acids. CDR3 in DNA: TGTGCCAGCAGCCCTTCGGGGCTTAACACTGAAGCTTTCTTT. Translating gives CASSPSGLNTEAFF.

V is TRBV5-1 and J is TRBJ1-1, with TRBD1 matching 7 bases. The CDR3 covers 13 residues. The germline V gene encodes CDR1 SGHRS and CDR2 YFSETQ. Trimming cost V 5 bases and J 4 bases; bases outside gene matches: 5. The CDR3 region has the DNA TGCGCCAGCAGGACTCAGGGGGGCACTGAAGCTTTCTTT. It translates to CASRTQGGTEAFF.

A remark on this clone: At one end, the junction sequence differs from germline, possibly due to a read error. The V gene is TRBV12-3 or TRBV12-4, the J gene TRBJ1-1; D gene uncertain. The CDR3 length is 13 residues. CDR3 region: CASSKGPNPEAFF. CDR3 nucleotides: TGTGCCAGCAGTAAAGGGCCGAACCCTGAAGCTTTCTTT.

Details on this clone: Other DNA sequences from this sample encode an identical CDR3 as well. This chain joins TRBV5-1 and TRBJ1-5, with a weak D call TRBD1 (5 bases). The CDR3 extends over 15 amino acids. The V gene's germline CDR1 is SGHRS and CDR2 YFSETQ. Trimming left V 0 bases short and J 4 bases short, with 11 bases between. CDR3 loop: CASSLEGLTNQPQHF. CDR3 nucleotides: TGCGCCAGCAGCTTGGAGGGACTCACTAATCAGCCCCAGCATTTT.

This clone was counted between two and nine times. CDR3 sequence (DNA): TGTGCCAGCAGCCAAGAAGGCCCACTAGGACCCAATGAGCAGTTCTTC. It encodes CASSQEGPLGPNEQFF. The chain joins TRBV3-1 (or the pseudogene TRBV3-2) to TRBJ2-1; maybe TRBD2 (5 bases). This CDR3 is 16 amino acids long. Germline V CDR1 and CDR2: LGHDT, YNNKEL (reference sequence). Trimming pared 0 bases from V and 6 bases from J, leaving 15 bases between.

V is TRBV25-1 and J is TRBJ2-7, with TRBD1 matching 8 bases. The junction had 12 bases not matched to a gene; V was cut back by 6 bases and J by 5 bases. The CDR3 is made up of 15 amino acids. Germline V gene data show CDR1 as MGHDK and CDR2 as SYGVNS. In DNA, the CDR3 is TGTGCCAGCAGCCCTAGCCCGGGACAGGAAAACGAGCAGTACTTC. This gives the protein CASSPSPGQENEQYF.

The chain uses TRBV15 and TRBJ1-1; 9 bases are a match to TRBD1. This CDR3 has 15 residues. The V gene end was trimmed by 3 bases and the J gene end by 8 bases; junction bases not matched to a gene: 10. Germline assignment: CDR1 LNHNV and CDR2 YYDKDF (reference sequence). CDR3 nucleotide sequence: TGTGCCACCAGCAGTGGGACAGGGCATCCCGGCGAAGCTTTCTTT. Its translation: CATSSGTGHPGEAFF.

The gene calls are TRBV5-5 and TRBJ1-1, with D hard to call. V shed 1 base and J shed 8 bases, with 15 bases lying between them. The CDR3 contains 14 residues. Looked up from germline, CDR1 is SGHKS and CDR2 is YYEKEE (reference sequence). Written as DNA, the CDR3 is TGTGCCAGCAGCTTGTACCCGGCGGCCGAGGAAGCTTTCTTT. Translating it yields CASSLYPAAEEAFF. The entire variable domain, with the rest obtained from reference TRBV5-5 and TRBJ1-1, is as follows: DAGVTQSPTHLIKTRGQQVTLRCSPISGHKSVSWYQQVLGQGPQFIFQYYEKEERGRGNFPDRFSARQFPNYSSELNVNALLLGDSALYLCASSLYPAAEEAFFGQGTRLTVV.

This rearrangement joins TRBV24-1 to TRBJ2-3; 13 bases are shared with TRBD2. Germline V gives CDR1 KGHDR, CDR2 SFDVKD. V gave up 4 bases and J gave up 4 bases; unmatched junction bases: 7. The CDR3 is made up of 17 amino acids. The CDR3 DNA is TGTGCCACCAGTGACCCAGGGACTAGCGGGGCTTCAGATACGCAGTATTTT. Amino acid sequence: CATSDPGTSGASDTQYF.

The V call is TRBV18, the J call TRBJ2-2; 13 nucleotides match TRBD2. Losses at the gene ends were 8 bases for V and 6 bases for J; bases not matched to a gene: 9. The CDR3 consists of 16 residues. CDR1 and CDR2 (germline): KGHSH, LQKENI. This CDR3 reads CASQLGLAGEAGELFF. CDR3 coding DNA: TGTGCCAGCCAACTAGGACTAGCGGGAGAGGCCGGGGAGCTGTTTTTT.

V usage is TRBV9 and J usage is TRBJ2-3, with 7 bases that match TRBD2. This CDR3 is built from 15 residues. The J segment lost 5 bases and the V segment lost 0 bases, leaving 6 bases of the junction unmatched. Germline-derived CDR1 and CDR2 are SGDLS and YYNGEE. The CDR3 region is CASSVVSVAGDTQYF. The CDR3 region has the DNA TGTGCCAGCAGCGTAGTGTCGGTAGCGGGAGATACGCAGTATTTT.